This T cell receptor (beta chain) was sequenced in a study of Graves' ophthalmopathy and Graves' hyperthyroidism. Study findings and constraints: Ophthalmopathy progression predictions by the model showed 72% to 80% specificity and about 70% sensitivity.

This clonotype was picked up many times. Its antigen remains unidentified. Per the germline V gene, CDR1 is MNHEY and CDR2 is SVGAGI. This CDR3 contains 16 residues. Trimming took 3 bases from V and 0 from J, leaving 11 bases between them. Amplifying from RNA transcripts, the study obtained TCR beta CDR3 regions. Scientists carried out first-round RT-PCR using HTBI primers and then a second-round multiplex PCR. In TCRdb, the multiplex PCR reads were re-called with MiXCR into one record per CDR3 protein. The sample consists of a few hundred thousand distinct CDR3 sequences, approximately 18% of them appearing once. Exclusion applied to patients with other autoimmune diseases, uncontrolled infections, pregnancy or lactation. The PBMCs had their origin in about 9.7 ml of fresh peripheral blood.

The receptor was derived from an adult woman with stable Graves' hyperthyroidism. The sample comprised peripheral blood. This sequence joins TRBV6-5 and TRBJ2-2; weak D call: TRBD2 (6 bases). CDR3 in amino acids: CASSYAWTTNTGELFF. For the CDR3, the DNA is TGTGCCAGCAGTTATGCCTGGACTACGAACACCGGGGAGCTGTTTTTT.